This T cell receptor beta chain appears in the sequencing data of a study of breast tumors, draining lymph nodes, adjacent tissues. V gave up 4 bases and J gave up 12 bases, with 19 bases separating them. Germline values: CDR1 MNHEY, CDR2 SMNVEV (reference sequence). The CDR3 totals 14 residues. A note on this clonotype: Its antigen is unknown.

Points from the study as a whole: Data only fit, rather than demonstrated, lymph node origin of most tumor T cells.

Samples came from axillary lymph nodes draining the breast cancer. TCRdb re-called the multiplex PCR reads with MiXCR, one entry per CDR3 protein. The table records around 130,000 distinct CDR3 sequences, about 30% of them present only once. Material for sequencing was axillary lymph node tissue. V and J are TRBV27 and TRBJ2-1; D is unresolved. This receptor was taken from a female donor with breast cancer. Some clones in this sample may be carry-over from other donors' samples. The CDR3 here is CASSSGFVALRQFF. DNA for the CDR3: TGTGCCAGCAGTTCCGGATTCGTCGCGTTAAGGCAGTTCTTC.